The clone carrying this TCR beta chain was seen a handful of times. This entry is derived from a study of beta chain features in type 1 diabetes. Across the study: Investigators examined 107,917,701 sorted cells across all samples.

With V trimmed by 5 bases and J by 7 bases, 9 bases remained unmatched. There are 15 residues in the CDR3. The germline V gene has CDR1 SGHTA and CDR2 FQGNSA. Every bit of the isolated RNA underwent reverse transcription, so sequencing read expressed TCRB transcripts. Sequenced by immunoSEQ multiplex PCR; TCRdb stores in-frame clones only, minus some. The top ten hold about 0.097% of the sample, which has over 500,000 clones, around 16% seen once. The receptor was derived from a man between 18 and 35 years old in good health. This sequence joins TRBV7-2 and TRBJ2-7; 12 bases are a match to TRBD2. Sample: naive CD4+ T cells from blood. The CDR3 nucleotides read TGTGCCAGCAGCCCCCGACTAGCGGGAGTAGTGGAGCAGTACTTC. It translates to CASSPRLAGVVEQYF.